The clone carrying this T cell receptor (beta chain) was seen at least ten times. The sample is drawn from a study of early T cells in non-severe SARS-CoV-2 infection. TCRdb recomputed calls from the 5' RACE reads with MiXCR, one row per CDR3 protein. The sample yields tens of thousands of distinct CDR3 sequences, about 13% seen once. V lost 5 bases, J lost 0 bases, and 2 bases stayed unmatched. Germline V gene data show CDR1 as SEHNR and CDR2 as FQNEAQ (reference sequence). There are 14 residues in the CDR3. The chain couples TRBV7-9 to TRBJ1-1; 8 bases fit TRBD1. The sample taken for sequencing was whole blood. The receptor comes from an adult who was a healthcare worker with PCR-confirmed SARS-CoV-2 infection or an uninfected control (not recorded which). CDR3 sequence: CASSPTGVNTEAFF. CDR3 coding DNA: TGTGCCAGCAGCCCGACAGGGGTGAACACTGAAGCTTTCTTT.